This T cell receptor (beta chain) was sequenced during a study of shared clonotypes between healthy human individuals. The table came from immunoSEQ multiplex PCR; TCRdb's copy has only in-frame clones and leaves some out. The sample has 2 million to 2.5 million clones; approximately 94% are singletons. CD4+ cells underwent separation, giving CD45RA+ naive and CD45RA-negative memory subsets. The sample was naive CD4+ T cells sorted from blood. Subset indicated: CD45RA+ positively selected. This clonotype originated in a young man in good health.

The CDR3: CASTIVRDVGYTF. CDR3 in DNA: TGTGCCAGCACTATCGTCAGGGATGTTGGCTACACCTTC. The chain links TRBV2 to TRBJ1-2, with a weak D call TRBD1 (5 bases). V gave up 7 bases and J gave up 7 bases, with 16 bases separating them. This CDR3 spans 13 amino acids. Germline V lookup: CDR1 SNHLY, CDR2 FYNNEI.